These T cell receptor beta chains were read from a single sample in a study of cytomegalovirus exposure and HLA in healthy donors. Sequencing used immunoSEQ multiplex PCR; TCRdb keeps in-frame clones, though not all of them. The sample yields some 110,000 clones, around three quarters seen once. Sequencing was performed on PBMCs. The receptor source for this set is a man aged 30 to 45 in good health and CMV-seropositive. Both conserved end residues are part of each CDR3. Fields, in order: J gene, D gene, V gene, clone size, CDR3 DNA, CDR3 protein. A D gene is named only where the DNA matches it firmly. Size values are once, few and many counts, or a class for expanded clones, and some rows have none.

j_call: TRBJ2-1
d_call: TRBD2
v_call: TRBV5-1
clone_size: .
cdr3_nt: TGCGCCAGCAGCTTAAAGCGGGGGGTATACAATGAGCAGTTCTTC
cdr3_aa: CASSLKRGVYNEQFF

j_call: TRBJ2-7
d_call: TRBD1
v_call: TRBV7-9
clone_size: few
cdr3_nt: TGTGCCAGCAGCAGATCCGGGACAGGGGGCGACGAGCAGTACTTC
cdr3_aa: CASSRSGTGGDEQYF

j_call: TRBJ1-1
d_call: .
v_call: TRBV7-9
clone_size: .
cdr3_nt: TGTGCCAGCAGCCTGCTTGAGGGAACTGAAGCTTTCTTT
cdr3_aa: CASSLLEGTEAFF

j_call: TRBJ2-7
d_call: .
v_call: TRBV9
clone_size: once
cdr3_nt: TGTGCCAGCAGCGCCCGGACAGATCGAGGGGAGCAGTACTTC
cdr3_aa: CASSARTDRGEQYF

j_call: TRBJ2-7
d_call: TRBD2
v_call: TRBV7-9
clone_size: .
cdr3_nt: TGTGCCATCCGGACTAGCGGGGGCGAGCAGTACTTC
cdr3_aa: CAIRTSGGEQYF

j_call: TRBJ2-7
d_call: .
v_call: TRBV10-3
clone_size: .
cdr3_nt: TGTGCCACTCAGACCGGGACCTACGAGCAGTACTTC
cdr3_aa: CATQTGTYEQYF

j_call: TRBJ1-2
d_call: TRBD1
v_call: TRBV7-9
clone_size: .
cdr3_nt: TGTGCCAGCAGCCCGGGACAGGGTGGCTATGGCTACACCTTC
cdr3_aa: CASSPGQGGYGYTF

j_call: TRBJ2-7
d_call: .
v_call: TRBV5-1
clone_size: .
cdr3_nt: TGCGCCAGCAGCGCACGGAGCTCCTACGAGCAGTACTTC
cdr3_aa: CASSARSSYEQYF

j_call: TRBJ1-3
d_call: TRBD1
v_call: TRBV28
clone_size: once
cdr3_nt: TGTGCCAGCAGTCTTACAGGGGGCTCTGGAAACACCATATATTTT
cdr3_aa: CASSLTGGSGNTIYF

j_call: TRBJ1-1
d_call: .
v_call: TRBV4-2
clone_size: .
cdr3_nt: TGTGCCAGCAGCGATAGGGGGTACACTGAAGCTTTCTTT
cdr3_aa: CASSDRGYTEAFF

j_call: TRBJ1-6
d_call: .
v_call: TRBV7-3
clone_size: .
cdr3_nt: TGTGCCAGCAGCTTAATCCGCACGGATTCACCCCTCCACTTT
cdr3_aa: CASSLIRTDSPLHF

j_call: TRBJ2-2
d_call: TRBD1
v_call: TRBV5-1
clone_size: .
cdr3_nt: TGCGCCAGCAGCTTACAGGGGGCCGGGGAGCTGTTTTTT
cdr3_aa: CASSLQGAGELFF

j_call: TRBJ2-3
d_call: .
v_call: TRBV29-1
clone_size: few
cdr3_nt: TGCAGCGTTGACCCGTCTAGAGATACGCAGTATTTT
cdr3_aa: CSVDPSRDTQYF

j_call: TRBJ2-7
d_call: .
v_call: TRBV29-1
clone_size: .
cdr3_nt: TGCAGCGGAACCAGGGGAACTGGCTACGAGCAGTACTTC
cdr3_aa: CSGTRGTGYEQYF

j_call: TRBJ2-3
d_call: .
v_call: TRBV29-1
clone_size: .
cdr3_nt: TGCAGCGTTGACAAGCCAAACACAGATACGCAGTATTTT
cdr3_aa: CSVDKPNTDTQYF

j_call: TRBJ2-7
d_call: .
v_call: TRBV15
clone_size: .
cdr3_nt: TGTGCCACCAGCTGGACAGAGGCCTACGAGCAGTACTTC
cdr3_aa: CATSWTEAYEQYF

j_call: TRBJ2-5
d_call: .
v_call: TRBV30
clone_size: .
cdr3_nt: TGTGCCTGGAGCACGGACCAAGAGACCCAGTACTTC
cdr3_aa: CAWSTDQETQYF

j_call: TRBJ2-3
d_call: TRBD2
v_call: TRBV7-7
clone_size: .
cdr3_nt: TGTGCTAGCAGCTTATACCCTAGCGGGAGGGGCACAGATACGCAGTATTTT
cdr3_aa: CASSLYPSGRGTDTQYF

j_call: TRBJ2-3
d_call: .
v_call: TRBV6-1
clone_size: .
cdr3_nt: TGTGCCAGCAGTGAAGGGTCGGGCGGGGGCGCTAGCACAGATACGCAGTATTTT
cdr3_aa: CASSEGSGGGASTDTQYF

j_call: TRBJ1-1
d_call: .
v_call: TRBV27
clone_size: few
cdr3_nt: TGTGCCAGCAGTTTATCCAGGGACACTGAAGCTTTCTTT
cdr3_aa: CASSLSRDTEAFF

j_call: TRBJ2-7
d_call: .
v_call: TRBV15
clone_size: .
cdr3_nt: TGTGCCACCAGCGTGGTGGCGGAGGGACCCTACGAGCAGTACTTC
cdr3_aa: CATSVVAEGPYEQYF

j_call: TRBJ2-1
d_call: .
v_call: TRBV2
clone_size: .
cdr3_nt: TGTGCCAGCAAGAGGGCGGGACCCTCATACAGCGAGCAGTTCTTC
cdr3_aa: CASKRAGPSYSEQFF

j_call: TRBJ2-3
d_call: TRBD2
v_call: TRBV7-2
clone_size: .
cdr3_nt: TGTGCCAGCAGCTCTTTAGCGGGTGGCTATACGCAGTATTTT
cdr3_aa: CASSSLAGGYTQYF

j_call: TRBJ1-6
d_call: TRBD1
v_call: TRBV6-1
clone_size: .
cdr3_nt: TGTGCCAGCAGCGAAGAACAGGGGCATGGAAGTTCACCCCTCCACTTT
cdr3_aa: CASSEEQGHGSSPLHF

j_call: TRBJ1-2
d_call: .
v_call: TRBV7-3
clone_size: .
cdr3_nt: TGTGCCAGCAGCTTTTACCCTCCGGGGGATCTCGTTATCTGCTATGGCTACACCTTC
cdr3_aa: CASSFYPPGDLVICYGYTF

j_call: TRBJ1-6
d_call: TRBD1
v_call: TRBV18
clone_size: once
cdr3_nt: TGTGCCAGCTCACCGTCGGGACAGGACAGACCCCTCCACTTT
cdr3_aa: CASSPSGQDRPLHF

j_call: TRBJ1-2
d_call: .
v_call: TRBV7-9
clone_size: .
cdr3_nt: TGTTCCAGCAGCCCCCTCGCTCCGGACTATGGCTACACCTTC
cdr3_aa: CSSSPLAPDYGYTF

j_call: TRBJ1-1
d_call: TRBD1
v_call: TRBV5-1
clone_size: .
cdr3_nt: TGCGCCAGCAGCGAGACAGGGATGAACACTGAAGCTTTCTTT
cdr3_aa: CASSETGMNTEAFF

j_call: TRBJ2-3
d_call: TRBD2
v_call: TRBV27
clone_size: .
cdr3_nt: TGTGCCAGCAGTTTAAAAGGCGGGGGGGCCGGGCATACGCAGTATTTT
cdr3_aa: CASSLKGGGAGHTQYF

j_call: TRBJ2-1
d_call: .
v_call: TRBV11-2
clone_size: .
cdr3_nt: TGTGCCAGCAGCCCCCAGACAGAACAGATTTACAATGAGCAGTTCTTC
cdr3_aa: CASSPQTEQIYNEQFF

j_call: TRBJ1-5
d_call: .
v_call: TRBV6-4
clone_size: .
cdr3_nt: TGTGCCAGCACTGGCCAGGGAACCCACTTAAATCAGCCCCAGCATTTT
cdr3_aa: CASTGQGTHLNQPQHF

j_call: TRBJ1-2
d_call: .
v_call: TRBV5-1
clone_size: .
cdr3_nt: TGCGCCAGCAGTGGCGGGGCTGCTACTAACTATGGCTACACCTTC
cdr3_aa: CASSGGAATNYGYTF

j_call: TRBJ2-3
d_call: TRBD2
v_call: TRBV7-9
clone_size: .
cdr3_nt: TGTGCCAGCAGCTTTAGCGGGAGGGCCGGTGTAGATACGCAGTATTTT
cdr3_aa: CASSFSGRAGVDTQYF

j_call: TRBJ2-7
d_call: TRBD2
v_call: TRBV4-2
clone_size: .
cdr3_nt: TGTGCCAGCAGCCAAGACCTAGCGGTTAGCTCCTACGAGCAGTACTTC
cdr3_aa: CASSQDLAVSSYEQYF

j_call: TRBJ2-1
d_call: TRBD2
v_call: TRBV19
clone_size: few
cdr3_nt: TGTGCCAGTAGTATAGGAAGCGGGGGGTCCTACAATGAGCAGTTCTTC
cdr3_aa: CASSIGSGGSYNEQFF

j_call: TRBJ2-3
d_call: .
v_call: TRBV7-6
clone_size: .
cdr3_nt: TGTGCCAGCAGCTTATCCGGGAGAGACCCTAGCACAGATACGCAGTATTTT
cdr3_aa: CASSLSGRDPSTDTQYF

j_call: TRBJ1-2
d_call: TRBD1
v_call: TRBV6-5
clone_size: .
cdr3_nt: TGTGCCAGCAGTTACTCGGGGACAGGCTTTTATGGCTACACCTTC
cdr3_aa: CASSYSGTGFYGYTF

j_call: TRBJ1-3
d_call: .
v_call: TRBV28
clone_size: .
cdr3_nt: TGTGCCAGCAGTTTTCGAGGGAGGGCTGGAAACACCATATATTTT
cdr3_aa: CASSFRGRAGNTIYF

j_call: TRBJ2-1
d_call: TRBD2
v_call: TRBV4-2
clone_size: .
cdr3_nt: TGTGCCAGCAGCCCGGGCGGGGGTTCCTACAATGAGCAGTTCTTC
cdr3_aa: CASSPGGGSYNEQFF

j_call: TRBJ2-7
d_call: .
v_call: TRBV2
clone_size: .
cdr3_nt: TGTGCCAGCAATCCCACTGCGAGCTCCTACGAGCAGTACTTC
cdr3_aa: CASNPTASSYEQYF

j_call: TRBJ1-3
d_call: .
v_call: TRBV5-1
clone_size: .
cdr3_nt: TGCGCCAGCAGCGGGCAGGGCCAAAACACCATATATTTT
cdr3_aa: CASSGQGQNTIYF

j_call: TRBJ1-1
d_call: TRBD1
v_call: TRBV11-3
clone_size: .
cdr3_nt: TGTGCCAGCACCCCACGACAGGGGCACACTGAAGCTTTCTTT
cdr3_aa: CASTPRQGHTEAFF

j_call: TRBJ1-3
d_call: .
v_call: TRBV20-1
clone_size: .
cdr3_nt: TGCAGTGCTAGCCAAGGAAACACCATATATTTT
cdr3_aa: CSASQGNTIYF

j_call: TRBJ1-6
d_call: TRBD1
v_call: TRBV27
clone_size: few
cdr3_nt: TGTGCCAGCAGTAAGGAGCCGACAGGGAATTCACCCCTCCACTTT
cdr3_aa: CASSKEPTGNSPLHF

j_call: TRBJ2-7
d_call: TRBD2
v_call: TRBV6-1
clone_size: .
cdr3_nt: TGTGCCAGCAGGGCGGGACTAGCGGGCTCCTACGAGCAGTACTTC
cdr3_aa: CASRAGLAGSYEQYF

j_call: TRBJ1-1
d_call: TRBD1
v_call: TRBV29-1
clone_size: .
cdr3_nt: TGCAGCGTTGAAAGGGGGCATAACACTGAAGCTTTCTTT
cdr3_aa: CSVERGHNTEAFF

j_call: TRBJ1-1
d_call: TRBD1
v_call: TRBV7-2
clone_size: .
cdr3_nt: TGTGCCAGCAGCTTAGCCAGAACAGGGGGTGGAGAAGTGAAAGGCACTGAAGCTTTCTTT
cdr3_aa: CASSLARTGGGEVKGTEAFF

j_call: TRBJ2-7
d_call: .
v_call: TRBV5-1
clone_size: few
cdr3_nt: TGCGCCAGCAGCAACCTAGTGAGCTCCTACGAGCAGTACTTC
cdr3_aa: CASSNLVSSYEQYF

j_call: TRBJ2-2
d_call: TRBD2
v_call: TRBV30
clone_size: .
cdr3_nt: TGTGCCTGGAGTGTAAACCTAGCGGGTATGAGGGAGCTGTTTTTT
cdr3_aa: CAWSVNLAGMRELFF

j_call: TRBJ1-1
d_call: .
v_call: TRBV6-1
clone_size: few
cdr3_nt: TGTGCCAGCAGTGACAGGGAGAACACTGAAGCTTTCTTT
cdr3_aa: CASSDRENTEAFF

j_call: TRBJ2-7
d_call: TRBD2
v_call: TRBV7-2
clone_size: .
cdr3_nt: TGTGCCAGCAGCTTAGTATCGATGGGGGGGAGCGAGCAGTACTTC
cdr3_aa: CASSLVSMGGSEQYF

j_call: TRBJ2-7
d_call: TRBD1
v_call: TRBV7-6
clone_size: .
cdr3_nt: TGTGCCAGCAGGCACCCGGGACAGGGAATCGGATGGTACTTC
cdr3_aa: CASRHPGQGIGWYF

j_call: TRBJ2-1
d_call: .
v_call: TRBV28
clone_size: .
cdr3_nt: TGTGCCAGCAGTTTATTTACGGGATCCTACAATGAGCAGTTCTTC
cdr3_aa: CASSLFTGSYNEQFF